The 20 T cell receptor beta chains reported below all come from one sample, sequenced in a study of T cell repertoires in cytomegalovirus infection. TCRdb reprocessed the reads with MiXCR, giving one entry per CDR3 protein. The table includes 250,000 to 350,000 distinct CDR3 sequences, roughly 26% detected once. The sample was PBMCs. Receptors were obtained from a human donor in good health (CMV status not recorded). Some clones in this sample may be carry-over from other donors' samples.

This clonotype was detected only a few times. The chain combines TRBV7-3 with TRBJ2-1, with 7 bases fitting TRBD1. The CDR3 totals 14 residues. Germline V CDR1 and CDR2: SGHTA, FQGTGA. V gave up 5 bases and J gave up 7 bases; unmatched junction bases: 8. CDR3 coding DNA: TGTGCCAGCAGCCCGGGACAGAGTTTTAATGAGCAGTTCTTC. Amino acid sequence: CASSPGQSFNEQFF.

This clonotype was detected a few times. The chain employs TRBV7-9 and TRBJ2-1, with 11 bases identical to TRBD2. Germline CDR1 is SEHNR and CDR2 is FQNEAQ (reference sequence). The V segment lost 1 base and the J segment 6 bases; nucleotides outside the gene matches: 5. The CDR3 has 16 residues. CDR3 in amino acids: CASSLGLGTSGNEQFF. The CDR3, as DNA: TGTGCCAGCAGCTTAGGTTTGGGGACTAGCGGCAATGAGCAGTTCTTC.

This chain links TRBV13 with TRBJ2-1, with 8 bases fitting TRBD2. CDR3 length: 15 residues. V lost 3 bases and J lost 8; bases outside the gene matches: 9. Germline V gene sequence: CDR1 PRHDT, CDR2 FYEKMQ (reference sequence). The CDR3 loop reads CASSLTGGPEDEQFF. As DNA, the CDR3 is TGTGCCAGCAGCTTGACGGGGGGGCCTGAGGATGAGCAGTTCTTC.

J is TRBJ2-7 and V is TRBV19, with a weak D call TRBD1 (5 bases). V lost 7 bases, J lost 6 bases, and 16 bases lay in between. Germline V gene sequence: CDR1 LNHDA, CDR2 SQIVND (reference sequence). CDR3 size: 13 residues. CDR3 amino acids: CASTSEAGFEQYF. The CDR3 DNA follows: TGTGCCAGTACTTCCGAGGCAGGGTTCGAGCAGTACTTC.

The chain carries TRBV29-1 and TRBJ1-1, with no clear D. Trimming removed 5 bases from V and 3 bases from J, with 10 bases in between. Looked up from germline, CDR1 is SQVTM and CDR2 is ANQGSEA. This CDR3 contains 12 residues. As DNA, the CDR3 is TGCAGCGTTCGCCGTCTCGACACTGAAGCTTTCTTT. Amino acid sequence: CSVRRLDTEAFF.

The chain has TRBV12-3 or TRBV12-4 and TRBJ1-3; the D is unclear. The CDR3 has 12 residues. Trimming removed 4 bases from V and 6 bases from J, with 7 bases in between. DNA of the CDR3: TGTGCCAGCAGTTCTATTCCAAACACCATATATTTT. This sequence encodes CASSSIPNTIYF.

V usage is TRBV20-1 and J usage is TRBJ2-3; TRBD2 agrees at 10 bases. Germline V CDR1 and CDR2: DFQATT, SNEGSKA (reference sequence). V shed 4 bases and J 9 bases; nucleotides not matched to a gene: 10. The CDR3 runs 14 residues. The CDR3 here is CSATFSGGARTQYF. The CDR3 DNA reads as TGCAGTGCTACCTTCAGCGGGGGGGCGAGGACGCAGTATTTT.

The table lists this clonotype with a few counts. The chain combines TRBV19 with TRBJ2-1; D may be TRBD2 (7 bases). Per germline, CDR1 LNHDA and CDR2 SQIVND (reference sequence). The CDR3 is 15 amino acids. The V end was cut by 5 bases, the J end by 6 bases, with 17 bases between. The DNA of the CDR3 is TGTGCCAGTAGTGCCTGGGGGGGGCTGGCCAATGAGCAGTTCTTC. Its protein is CASSAWGGLANEQFF.

Of note for this clonotype: A read error may produce the germline difference seen at one junction end. The gene calls are TRBV5-1 and TRBJ1-1; the D gene is possibly TRBD1 (6 bases). The CDR3 is 16 amino acids. CDR1 is SGHRS and CDR2 is YFSETQ in the germline V gene. CDR3 nucleotide sequence: TGCGCCAGCAGCTTGGGTTCAGGGGTCGTTGACACTGAAGCTTTATTT. Its protein is CASSLGSGVVDTEALF.

J is TRBJ2-1 and V is TRBV20-1, with D uncertain. The ends were cut back, 5 bases at V and 0 bases at J, with 8 bases in the middle. Germline V gives CDR1 DFQATT, CDR2 SNEGSKA (reference sequence). The CDR3 consists of 13 residues. The CDR3 nucleotides read TGCAGTGCTTACACGGCCTCCTACAATGAGCAGTTCTTC. It specifies CSAYTASYNEQFF.

V usage is TRBV28 and J usage is TRBJ1-4, with D tentatively TRBD1 (6 bases). The length of the CDR3 is 15 residues. The V end lost 7 bases, the J end lost 0 bases, and 12 bases lay between the germline ends. Germline assignment: CDR1 MDHEN and CDR2 SYDVKM. CDR3 sequence reads: CASNPQGPTNEKLFF. As DNA, the CDR3 is TGTGCCAGCAACCCTCAGGGGCCAACTAATGAAAAACTGTTTTTT.

The chain joins TRBV7-8 to TRBJ2-5, with D possibly TRBD1 on 6 matching bases. CDR1 is SGHVS and CDR2 is FQNEAQ in the germline V gene. V was cut by 4 bases and J by 1 base, with 10 bases left in between. This CDR3 is 14 amino acids long. The CDR3 protein is CASSYQGSQETQYF. CDR3 nucleotide sequence: TGTGCCAGCAGCTATCAGGGGTCCCAAGAGACCCAGTACTTC.

The chain combines TRBV10-3 with TRBJ2-7; 8 bases map to TRBD1. The germline gives CDR1 ENHRY, CDR2 SYGVKD. The CDR3 has 13 amino acids. V shed 8 bases, J shed 3 bases, and the junction held 6 bases outside the gene matches. The CDR3 sequence is CAIRTGTSYEQYF. The CDR3 nucleotides are TGTGCCATCCGGACAGGGACGAGCTACGAGCAGTACTTC.

This clonotype was detected a few times. CDR3 amino acids: CASSLFGQGLYNEQFF. For the CDR3, the DNA is TGCGCCAGCAGCTTGTTCGGTCAGGGGCTATACAATGAGCAGTTCTTC. This chain connects TRBV5-1 to TRBJ2-1; weak D call: TRBD1 (6 bases). The CDR3 sequence is 16 residues long. Trimming pared 1 base from V and 4 bases from J, leaving 15 bases between. CDR1 is SGHRS, CDR2 YFSETQ, per germline.

This chain joins TRBV19 and TRBJ1-1; perhaps TRBD1 as D (5 bases). V shed 5 bases and J shed 1 base, with 17 bases lying between them. The CDR3 length is 16 residues. Per the germline V gene, CDR1 is LNHDA and CDR2 is SQIVND (reference sequence). The CDR3 sequence: CASSGYLLGENTEAFF. CDR3 nucleotide sequence: TGTGCCAGTAGTGGATACCTTTTGGGGGAGAACACTGAAGCTTTCTTT.

This clonotype appeared many times. This chain uses TRBV7-2 with TRBJ2-7; 8 bases map to TRBD1. Germline CDR1 is SGHTA and CDR2 is FQGNSA. This CDR3 comprises 13 residues. Losses at the gene ends were 3 bases for V and 5 bases for J; bases not matched to a gene: 3. The CDR3 region has the DNA TGTGCCAGCAGCTTTGGACAGGGAGACGAGCAGTACTTC. Its translation: CASSFGQGDEQYF.

Only a few counts were recorded for this clonotype. The chain combines TRBV7-9 with TRBJ2-7; perhaps TRBD2 as D (6 bases). The CDR3 extends over 14 amino acids. V lost 8 bases and J 3 bases, leaving 17 bases between the germline ends. Germline V gene lookup returns CDR1 SEHNR and CDR2 FQNEAQ (reference sequence). In DNA, the CDR3 is TGTGCCAGCCCTACGGCGGGGCGAGTCTACGAGCAGTACTTC. This encodes CASPTAGRVYEQYF.

The CDR3 sequence is CASSIGRGGFYSNQPQHF. The CDR3 coding sequence is TGTGCCAGTAGTATCGGCAGGGGGGGGTTTTATAGCAATCAGCCCCAGCATTTT. The chain joins TRBV19 to TRBJ1-5, with 7 bases identical to TRBD1. CDR1 and CDR2 (germline): LNHDA, SQIVND (reference sequence). This CDR3 comprises 18 residues. V gave up 3 bases and J gave up 0 bases; unmatched junction bases: 11.

About this clonotype: Because it lacks the conserved phenylalanine or tryptophan at the end, this CDR3 is likely a read error. The V and J genes are TRBV11-3 and TRBJ2-7; D possibly matches TRBD1 or TRBD2 (5 bases each). Germline V gene data show CDR1 as SGHNT and CDR2 as YENEEA. V lost 0 bases, J lost 0 bases, and 12 bases lay in between. This CDR3 contains 16 residues. This CDR3 is CASSLDSGGHSYEQYL. The CDR3 DNA follows: TGTGCCAGCAGCTTAGATAGTGGGGGTCACTCCTACGAGCAGTACTTA.

This clonotype was picked up a small number of times. CDR3 DNA sequence: TGTGCCAGCACCGGGACCGCGGGGAACACTGAAGCTTTCTTT. Amino acids: CASTGTAGNTEAFF. This rearrangement joins TRBV6-1 to TRBJ1-1; TRBD1 is a possible D gene (5 bases). Germline V lookup: CDR1 MNHNS, CDR2 SASEGT. The CDR3 is 14 residues long. V gave up 7 bases and J gave up 1 base, with 13 bases separating them.